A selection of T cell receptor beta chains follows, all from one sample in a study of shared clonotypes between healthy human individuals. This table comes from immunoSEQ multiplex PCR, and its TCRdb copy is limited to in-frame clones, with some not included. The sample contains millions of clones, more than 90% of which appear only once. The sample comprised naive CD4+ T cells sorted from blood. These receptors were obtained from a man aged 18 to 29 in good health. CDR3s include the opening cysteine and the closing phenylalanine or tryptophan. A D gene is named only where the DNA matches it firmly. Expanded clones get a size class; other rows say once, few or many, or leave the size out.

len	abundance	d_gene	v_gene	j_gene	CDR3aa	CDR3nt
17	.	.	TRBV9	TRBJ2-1	CASSALLGGASYNEQFF	TGTGCCAGCAGCGCACTCCTAGGGGGGGCCTCCTACAATGAGCAGTTCTTC
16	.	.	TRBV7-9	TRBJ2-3	CASRPWTGNRTDTQYF	TGTGCCAGCAGGCCTTGGACTGGGAACCGCACAGATACGCAGTATTTT
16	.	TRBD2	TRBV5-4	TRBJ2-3	CASSLTSGGAEDTQYF	TGTGCCAGCAGCTTGACTAGCGGGGGGGCCGAAGATACGCAGTATTTT
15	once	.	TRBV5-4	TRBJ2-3	CASSATGTSTDTQYF	TGTGCCAGCAGCGCGACGGGGACCAGCACAGATACGCAGTATTTT
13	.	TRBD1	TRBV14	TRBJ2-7	CASSPDRNYEQYF	TGTGCCAGCAGCCCGGACAGGAACTACGAGCAGTACTTC
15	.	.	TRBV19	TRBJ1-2	CASSGFGAANYGYTF	TGTGCCAGTAGTGGTTTTGGGGCGGCCAACTATGGCTACACCTTC
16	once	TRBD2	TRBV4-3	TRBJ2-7	CASSQGGLAGSYEQYF	TGCGCCAGCAGCCAAGGGGGACTAGCGGGCTCCTACGAGCAGTACTTC
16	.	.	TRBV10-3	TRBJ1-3	CAISESGSTGGNTIYF	TGTGCCATCAGTGAGTCCGGGTCCACCGGTGGAAACACCATATATTTT
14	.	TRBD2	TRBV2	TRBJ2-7	CASKIAGDAYEQYF	TGTGCCAGCAAAATTGCGGGGGACGCCTACGAGCAGTACTTC
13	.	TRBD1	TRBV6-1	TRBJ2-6	CASDRAGANVLTF	TGTGCCAGCGACAGGGCTGGGGCCAACGTCCTGACTTTC
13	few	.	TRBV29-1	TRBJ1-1	CSVANFPGGEAFF	TGCAGCGTTGCCAACTTCCCGGGCGGTGAAGCTTTCTTT
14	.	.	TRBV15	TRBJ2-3	CATSSPGRYDTQYF	TGTGCCACCAGCTCTCCCGGTCGTTACGATACGCAGTATTTT
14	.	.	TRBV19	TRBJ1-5	CASSLRQGNQPQHF	TGTGCCAGTAGTTTACGACAGGGCAATCAGCCCCAGCATTTT
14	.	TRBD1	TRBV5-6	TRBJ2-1	CASSRDRGYDEQFF	TGTGCCAGCAGCCGGGACAGGGGGTACGATGAGCAGTTCTTC
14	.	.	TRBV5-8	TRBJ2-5	CASTKGEVRETQYF	TGTGCCAGCACCAAAGGTGAAGTTCGAGAGACCCAGTACTTC
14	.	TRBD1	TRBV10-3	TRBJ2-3	CAISPTGYIDTQYF	TGTGCCATCAGTCCGACAGGGTATATAGATACGCAGTATTTT
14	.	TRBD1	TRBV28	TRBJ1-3	CASQSTGFGNTIYF	TGTGCCAGCCAATCGACAGGGTTCGGAAACACCATATATTTT
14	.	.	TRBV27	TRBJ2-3	CASSPRQATDTQYF	TGTGCCAGCAGTCCCCGACAGGCCACAGATACGCAGTATTTT
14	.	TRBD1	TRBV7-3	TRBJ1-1	CASSSTGGSTEAFF	TGTGCCAGCAGCTCCACAGGGGGAAGCACTGAAGCTTTCTTT
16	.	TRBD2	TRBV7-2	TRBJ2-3	CASSLIAGIVTDTQYF	TGTGCCAGCAGCTTAATAGCGGGAATTGTTACAGATACGCAGTATTTT
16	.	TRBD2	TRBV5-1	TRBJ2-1	CASSRGLAGGNNEQFF	TGCGCCAGCAGCCGGGGACTAGCGGGAGGCAACAATGAGCAGTTCTTC
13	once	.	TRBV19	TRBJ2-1	CASSVKGGNEQFF	TGTGCCAGTAGTGTCAAGGGGGGCAATGAGCAGTTCTTC
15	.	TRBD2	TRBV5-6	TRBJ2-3	CASSPGRGRTDTQYF	TGTGCCAGCAGCCCGGGGAGGGGACGCACAGATACGCAGTATTTT
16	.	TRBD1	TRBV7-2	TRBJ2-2	CASSFLSGQVTGELFF	TGTGCCAGCAGCTTCTTATCCGGACAGGTCACCGGGGAGCTGTTTTTT
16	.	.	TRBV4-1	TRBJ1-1	CASSQAGWGRNTEAFF	TGCGCCAGCAGCCAAGCAGGGTGGGGAAGGAACACTGAAGCTTTCTTT